Below, 13 T cell receptor beta chains from the same sample are listed, as sequenced in a study of shared clonotypes between healthy human individuals. TCRdb keeps only in-frame clones here, not all; method: immunoSEQ multiplex PCR. The sample includes 2 million to 2.5 million clones, around 95% seen only once; the top ten take 0.1% to 0.15%. The sample comprised naive CD4+ T cells sorted from blood. Subset specified: CD45RA+ positively selected. These receptors were obtained from a man aged 18-30 years in good health.

This clone was seen just once. One end of the junction does not line up with germline, which may come from a read error. The CDR3 protein is CASSPRLAESTDTQYF. DNA for the CDR3: TGTGCTAGCAGCCCACGACTAGCGGAAAGCACAGATACGCAGTATTTT. V usage is TRBV7-7 and J usage is TRBJ2-3, with 9 bases matching TRBD2. This CDR3 is 16 amino acids long. Germline-derived CDR1 and CDR2 are SSHAT and FNYEAQ (reference sequence).

This chain joins TRBV6-5 and TRBJ1-1; a possible D gene is TRBD1 (6 bases). The length of the CDR3 is 15 residues. V was clipped by 4 bases and J by 6 bases, with 18 bases between them. Germline assignment: CDR1 MNHEY and CDR2 SVGAGI. The CDR3 region has the DNA TGTGCCAGCAGTTCCGGCCGGGACACGGGGTCTGAAGCTTTCTTT. Translating it yields CASSSGRDTGSEAFF.

The J gene is TRBJ2-7, the V gene TRBV29-1, with a tentative D call TRBD1 (6 bases). The V end was cut by 7 bases, the J end by 1 base, with 17 bases between. The CDR3 contains 14 residues. CDR1 SQVTM and CDR2 ANQGSEA come from the germline V gene. CDR3 in DNA: TGCAGCGCTGCCGGGACACATTCTTCCTACGAGCAGTACTTC. This codes for CSAAGTHSSYEQYF.

This sequence joins TRBV6-6 and TRBJ2-3, with 9 bases lining up with TRBD1. CDR1 is MNHNY and CDR2 is SVGAGI in the germline V gene (reference sequence). With V trimmed by 4 bases and J by 3 bases, 5 bases remained unmatched. The CDR3 runs 15 residues. CDR3 DNA sequence: TGTGCCAGCAGTTTTTGGACAGGGGCAACAGATACGCAGTATTTT. This gives the protein CASSFWTGATDTQYF.

The chain uses TRBV11-2 and TRBJ1-1; tentative D call: TRBD1 (5 bases). CDR1 is SGHAT, CDR2 FQNNGV, per germline. The CDR3 sequence is 13 residues long. Trimming removed 0 bases at V and 8 bases at J, with 10 bases between. The CDR3 region is CASSLDRAQEAFF. The CDR3 bases are TGTGCCAGCAGCTTAGACAGGGCCCAGGAAGCTTTCTTT.

The V call is TRBV18, the J call TRBJ2-5, with D hard to call. Trimming removed 2 bases at V and 9 bases at J, with 10 bases between. Germline lookup yields CDR1 KGHSH and CDR2 LQKENI. The CDR3 runs to 12 residues. The chain's CDR3 is CASSPNQEPQYF. CDR3 DNA: TGTGCCAGCTCACCAAACCAGGAGCCCCAGTACTTC.

The CDR3 nucleotides read TGTGCCAGCAGCCCGACTAGCGGGACGAGAGATACGCAGTATTTT. It codes for CASSPTSGTRDTQYF. The chain has TRBV2 and TRBJ2-3; 11 nucleotides match TRBD2. The CDR3 is 15 amino acids. From germline, CDR1 is SNHLY and CDR2 FYNNEI. The V and J ends lost 6 bases and 5 bases, in that order; junction bases with no gene match: 7.

V usage is TRBV7-6 and J usage is TRBJ2-1, with 15 bases matching TRBD2. CDR3 size: 18 residues. The germline V gene encodes CDR1 SGHVS and CDR2 FNYEAQ. With 5 bases clipped from V and 3 bases from J, the junction kept 8 bases outside the gene matches. This CDR3 is CASSPMGTSGGIYNEQFF. In nucleotides, the CDR3 is TGTGCCAGCAGCCCCATGGGGACTAGCGGGGGGATCTACAATGAGCAGTTCTTC.

The chain combines TRBV2 with TRBJ1-1; D is possibly TRBD1 (6 bases). CDR3 length: 12 residues. Trimming took off 6 bases at V and 11 bases at J, with 16 bases between the two ends. Germline values: CDR1 SNHLY, CDR2 FYNNEI. CDR3 sequence reads: CASRTGQKAAFF. The CDR3, as DNA: TGTGCCAGCAGGACAGGACAAAAGGCGGCTTTCTTT.

The chain has TRBV7-8 and TRBJ2-3; weak D call: TRBD2 (5 bases). Germline-derived CDR1 and CDR2 are SGHVS and FQNEAQ. The CDR3 consists of 16 residues. V was shortened by 1 base and J by 11 bases, with 22 bases between the two germline ends. The CDR3 DNA reads TGTGCCAGCAGCTTAGGATCGGCTAGCCCCCCTAGAGGGCAGTATTTT. Its protein product is CASSLGSASPPRGQYF. The whole variable domain, filled in from reference TRBV7-8 and TRBJ2-3, reads GAGVSQSPRYKVAKRGQDVALRCDPISGHVSLFWYQQALGQGPEFLTYFQNEAQLDKSGLPSDRFFAERPEGSVSTLKIQRTQQEDSAVYLCASSLGSASPPRGQYFGPGTRLTVL.

The chain is built from TRBV7-2 and TRBJ2-3; a weak D match, TRBD2 (6 bases). V was cut by 5 bases and J by 5 bases, with 14 bases left in between. The CDR3 has 14 residues. Germline V gene sequence: CDR1 SGHTA, CDR2 FQGNSA. CDR3 DNA: TGTGCCAGCAGCCTCGGACTACGGATAGATACGCAGTATTTT. Its translation: CASSLGLRIDTQYF. The full variable domain, with the rest looked up from reference TRBV7-2 and TRBJ2-3, is GAGVSQSPSNKVTEKGKDVELRCDPISGHTALYWYRQSLGQGLEFLIYFQGNSAPDKSGLPSDRFSAERTGGSVSTLTIQRTQQEDSAVYLCASSLGLRIDTQYFGPGTRLTVL.

V usage is TRBV18 and J usage is TRBJ2-7; D call uncertain. Trimming took 3 bases from V and 3 from J, leaving 12 bases between them. This CDR3 region has 14 residues. Germline V CDR1 and CDR2: KGHSH, LQKENI. DNA for the CDR3: TGTGCCAGCTCACCTAACCGGACCCACTACGAGCAGTACTTC. This encodes CASSPNRTHYEQYF.

This chain uses TRBV7-2 with TRBJ2-3, with 7 bases fitting TRBD2. The V gene end was trimmed by 1 base and the J gene end by 3 bases; junction bases not matched to a gene: 4. The CDR3 length is 15 residues. From germline, CDR1 is SGHTA and CDR2 FQGNSA. CDR3 region: CASSLDGLETDTQYF. The CDR3 coding sequence is TGTGCCAGCAGCTTAGACGGACTAGAGACAGATACGCAGTATTTT.